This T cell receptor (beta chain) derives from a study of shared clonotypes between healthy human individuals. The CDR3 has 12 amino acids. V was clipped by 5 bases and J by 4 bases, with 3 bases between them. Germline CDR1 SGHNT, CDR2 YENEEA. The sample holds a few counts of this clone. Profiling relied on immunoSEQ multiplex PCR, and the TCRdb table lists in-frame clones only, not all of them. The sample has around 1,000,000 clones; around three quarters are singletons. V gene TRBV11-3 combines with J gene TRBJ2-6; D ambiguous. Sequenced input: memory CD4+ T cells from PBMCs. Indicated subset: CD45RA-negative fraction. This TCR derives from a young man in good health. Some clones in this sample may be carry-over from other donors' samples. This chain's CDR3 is CASSPGANVLTF. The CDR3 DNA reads TGTGCCAGCAGCCCCGGGGCCAACGTCCTGACTTTC.